These 27 T cell receptor beta chains were sequenced from one sample in a study of T cell responses to AZD1222 COVID-19 vaccine. Using immunoSEQ multiplex PCR, the repertoire was profiled, and TCRdb retains in-frame clones only, with some absent. The repertoire includes approximately 150,000 clones, 89% of them detected once, and around 1.7% sits in the top ten. The material was peripheral blood, obtained 28 days after the second AZD1222 dose. The origin of the receptors is an adult who received the AZD1222 COVID-19 vaccine.

The gene calls are TRBV5-1 and TRBJ2-5; 7 positions match TRBD1. V trimming: 4 bases; J trimming: 0 bases; junction bases outside the gene matches: 9. CDR3 length: 16 amino acids. Per the germline V gene, CDR1 is SGHRS and CDR2 is YFSETQ. This CDR3 is CASSPRQGQYQETQYF. CDR3 DNA sequence: TGCGCCAGCAGCCCGAGACAGGGCCAGTACCAAGAGACCCAGTACTTC.

This chain connects TRBV19 to TRBJ1-1, with no clear D. CDR3 length: 12 residues. The germline CDR1 and CDR2 sequences are LNHDA and SQIVND (reference sequence). The ends were cut back, 5 bases at V and 0 bases at J, with 4 bases in the middle. In nucleotides, the CDR3 is TGTGCCAGTAGTCATTTGAACACTGAAGCTTTCTTT. It encodes CASSHLNTEAFF.

The chain combines TRBV2 with TRBJ1-1; tentatively, D is TRBD1 (5 bases). This CDR3 contains 18 residues. Germline V gene lookup returns CDR1 SNHLY and CDR2 FYNNEI. Trimming removed 3 bases at V and 1 base at J, with 21 bases between. This CDR3 reads CASSDGVAGLYQNTEAFF. For the CDR3, the DNA is TGTGCCAGCAGTGATGGCGTGGCAGGGCTATATCAGAACACTGAAGCTTTCTTT.

The chain is built from TRBV28 and TRBJ1-3, with TRBD1 as a possible D gene (5 bases). Trimming removed 2 bases at V and 3 bases at J, with 14 bases between. The CDR3 spans 16 residues. CDR1 and CDR2 (germline): MDHEN, SYDVKM. The CDR3 sequence: CASSLGGPLGGNTIYF. CDR3 nucleotide sequence: TGTGCCAGCAGTTTAGGGGGACCCCTAGGTGGAAACACCATATATTTT.

The chain carries TRBV7-2 and TRBJ1-5; D is uncertain. The ends were cut back, 5 bases at V and 7 bases at J, with 12 bases in the middle. CDR3 length: 13 amino acids. In germline, CDR1 is SGHTA, CDR2 FQGNSA. This CDR3 is CASSPDGWQPQHF. CDR3 bases: TGTGCCAGCAGCCCGGATGGGTGGCAGCCCCAGCATTTT.

The chain is built from TRBV5-6 and TRBJ2-1; D is possibly TRBD1 or TRBD2 (5 bases each). The CDR3 is made up of 13 amino acids. CDR1 and CDR2 from the germline V gene are SGHDT and YYEEEE. The germline V and J ends were trimmed by 0 bases and 9 bases, with 10 bases remaining between them. The CDR3, as DNA: TGTGCCAGCAGCTTGGTTGGGGGTGGTGAGCAGTTCTTC. It encodes CASSLVGGGEQFF.

The genes are TRBV7-9 and TRBJ2-5, with D perhaps TRBD2 (6 bases). Germline V gene lookup returns CDR1 SEHNR and CDR2 FQNEAQ (reference sequence). The CDR3 loop spans 16 amino acids. V shed 3 bases and J shed 2 bases, with 16 bases lying between them. Written as DNA, the CDR3 is TGTGCCAGCAGCTTCTCAACCAGGGACTTGCAAGAGACCCAGTACTTC. Residues: CASSFSTRDLQETQYF.

V gene TRBV7-2 combines with J gene TRBJ2-7, with D possibly matching TRBD1 (6 bases). Per the germline V gene, CDR1 is SGHTA and CDR2 is FQGNSA. This CDR3 region has 15 residues. V gave up 1 base and J gave up 0 bases, with 10 bases separating them. CDR3 nucleotide sequence: TGTGCCAGCAGCTTAGTTGGACAGAGCTCCTACGAGCAGTACTTC. Protein: CASSLVGQSSYEQYF.

This clone was counted a single time. This rearrangement joins TRBV28 to TRBJ1-5; 8 bases fit TRBD1. The CDR3 length is 14 residues. The germline CDR1 and CDR2 sequences are MDHEN and SYDVKM. The V gene end was trimmed by 5 bases and the J gene end by 5 bases; junction bases not matched to a gene: 5. CDR3 in DNA: TGTGCCAGCAGTACATTCAGGGGGCATCAGCCCCAGCATTTT. Translation: CASSTFRGHQPQHF.

This sequence joins TRBV19 and TRBJ1-2, with 10 bases matching TRBD1. CDR3 size: 15 residues. The V and J ends lost 5 bases and 1 base, in that order; junction bases with no gene match: 4. Germline V gene sequence: CDR1 LNHDA, CDR2 SQIVND (reference sequence). CDR3 DNA: TGTGCCAGTAGTCTGGGGACAGGGGTTAACTATGGCTACACCTTC. It encodes CASSLGTGVNYGYTF.

The CDR3 coding sequence is TGTGCCAGCAGCCAGGTGTCGGGCCTAAAGGACATTCAGTACTTC. This translates into CASSQVSGLKDIQYF. The chain has TRBV14 and TRBJ2-4; D not resolved. Germline V CDR1 and CDR2: SGHDN, FVKESK. The V end lost 3 bases, the J end lost 8 bases, and 17 bases lay between the germline ends. CDR3 size: 15 residues.

This chain uses TRBV29-1 with TRBJ1-2; D is possibly TRBD1 (5 bases). Germline V CDR1 and CDR2: SQVTM, ANQGSEA. Trimming shortened V by 0 bases and J by 3 bases, and 14 bases separated the two germline ends. The CDR3 spans 15 residues. The CDR3 region is CSVEDQWLGHYGYTF. CDR3 bases: TGCAGCGTTGAAGATCAATGGCTGGGGCACTATGGCTACACCTTC. Together with reference TRBV29-1 and TRBJ1-2, the CDR3 gives the full variable domain: SAVISQKPSRDICQRGTSLTIQCQVDSQVTMMFWYRQQPGQSLTLIATANQGSEATYESGFVIDKFPISRPNLTFSTLTVSNMSPEDSSIYLCSVEDQWLGHYGYTFGSGTRLTVV.

This clone has just a few counts. CDR3 sequence: CALERGPNQPQHF. CDR3 DNA sequence: TGTGCCCTGGAGAGAGGGCCCAATCAGCCCCAGCATTTT. J is TRBJ1-5 and V is TRBV30; unclear D gene. Trimming shortened V by 8 bases and J by 3 bases, and 14 bases separated the two germline ends. Per germline, CDR1 GTSNPN and CDR2 SVGIG (reference sequence). CDR3 length equals 13 residues.

This chain links TRBV18 with TRBJ2-1; a possible D gene is TRBD1 (5 bases). This CDR3 is 13 amino acids long. From germline, CDR1 is KGHSH and CDR2 LQKENI. V dropped 6 bases and J dropped 6 bases, with 12 bases sitting between them. The CDR3 bases are TGTGCCAGCTCCTCGCAGGGCGCCAATGAGCAGTTCTTC. Protein: CASSSQGANEQFF. The complete variable domain, with remaining parts taken from reference TRBV18 and TRBJ2-1, reads NAGVMQNPRHLVRRRGQEARLRCSPMKGHSHVYWYRQLPEEGLKFMVYLQKENIIDESGMPKERFSAEFPKEGPSILRIQQVVRGDSAAYFCASSSQGANEQFFGPGTRLTVL.

The chain has TRBV19 and TRBJ1-1; D gene unclear. The V and J ends lost 1 base and 7 bases respectively, with 10 bases between them. The CDR3 length is 13 residues. Germline-derived CDR1 and CDR2 are LNHDA and SQIVND (reference sequence). DNA of the CDR3: TGTGCCAGTAGTATAGGTAGGCACATTGAAGCTTTCTTT. Translation: CASSIGRHIEAFF.

This clone was seen a handful of times. The V and J genes are TRBV25-1 and TRBJ2-1; D might be TRBD1 or TRBD2, each matching 6 bases. Trimming stripped 4 bases from V and 0 bases from J, with 16 bases between. The CDR3 length is 17 residues. Germline CDR1 and CDR2: MGHDK and SYGVNS. In DNA form, the CDR3 reads TGTGCCAGCAGTGCCCTCTGGGGGGCAAGCTCCTACAATGAGCAGTTCTTC. Protein product: CASSALWGASSYNEQFF.

The J gene is TRBJ2-3, the V gene TRBV10-3, with 7 bases lining up with TRBD1. The CDR3 spans 16 residues. Trimming cost V 5 bases and J 0 bases; bases outside gene matches: 8. The germline V gene encodes CDR1 ENHRY and CDR2 SYGVKD. The CDR3 bases are TGTGCCATCAGTAACGGATTGACAGGGAGCACAGATACGCAGTATTTT. Its translation is CAISNGLTGSTDTQYF.

The V call is TRBV28, the J call TRBJ2-5; TRBD2 matches at 7 bases. The CDR3 covers 15 residues. CDR1 MDHEN and CDR2 SYDVKM come from the germline V gene. With 6 bases clipped from V and 5 bases from J, the junction kept 12 bases outside the gene matches. The CDR3 sequence: CASRPPGGRDETQYF. The DNA for the CDR3 is TGTGCCAGCAGACCCCCGGGGGGAAGGGACGAGACCCAGTACTTC.

The J gene is TRBJ1-2, the V gene TRBV5-4; 11 nucleotides agree with TRBD1. Germline values: CDR1 SGHNT, CDR2 YYREEE (reference sequence). There are 17 residues in the CDR3. Unmatched junction bases numbered 17, after V lost 6 bases and J lost 7 bases. The CDR3 DNA reads as TGTGCCAGCACCTCCCTACCCTGGACAGGGGGCGTCGGTGGCTACACCTTC. Protein product: CASTSLPWTGGVGGYTF.

V and J are TRBV5-1 and TRBJ2-1; D is possibly TRBD1 (5 bases). The CDR3 extends over 15 amino acids. V lost 4 bases and J 4 bases, leaving 15 bases between the germline ends. The V gene's germline CDR1 is SGHRS and CDR2 YFSETQ. The CDR3 DNA follows: TGCGCCAGCAGCGCCACAGGTCCTCTTTACAATGAGCAGTTCTTC. Its protein product is CASSATGPLYNEQFF.

The rearrangement links TRBV7-8 to TRBJ2-3; D remains ambiguous. The V end was cut by 4 bases, the J end by 2 bases, with 10 bases between. Germline loops: CDR1 SGHVS, CDR2 FQNEAQ. The CDR3 has 14 amino acids. CDR3 in DNA: TGTGCCAGCAGCTATGGACGGGTCACAGATACGCAGTATTTT. Translating gives CASSYGRVTDTQYF.

This rearrangement joins TRBV7-8 to TRBJ1-2, with D possibly matching TRBD1 (6 bases). V lost 4 bases and J lost 10, with 13 bases in between. Germline CDR1 reads SGHVS; CDR2 reads FQNEAQ. This CDR3 contains 12 residues. CDR3 protein: CASSSRDTFYTF. The DNA of the CDR3 is TGTGCCAGCAGCTCACGGGACACCTTCTACACCTTC.

This chain links TRBV27 with TRBJ2-1; D remains unclear. The ends were cut back, 4 bases at V and 9 bases at J, with 19 bases in the middle. In germline, CDR1 is MNHEY, CDR2 SMNVEV (reference sequence). The CDR3 consists of 15 residues. CDR3: CASSSGLSAWFEQFF. The CDR3 DNA sequence: TGTGCCAGCAGTTCAGGTCTGAGCGCGTGGTTTGAGCAGTTCTTC.

This rearrangement joins TRBV6-6 to TRBJ2-1, with 8 positions matching TRBD1. CDR3 length: 18 residues. The germline CDR1 and CDR2 sequences are MNHNY and SVGAGI (reference sequence). V shed 5 bases, J shed 2 bases, and the junction held 14 bases outside the gene matches. Here the CDR3 reads CASSRQGPGQETYNEQFF. The CDR3 nucleotides are TGTGCCAGCAGTCGACAAGGCCCGGGACAGGAAACCTACAATGAGCAGTTCTTC.

This clone was recorded once. The CDR3 loop reads CASSLTEYGSPLHF. CDR3 DNA: TGTGCCAGCAGCTTGACCGAGTACGGTTCACCCCTCCACTTT. The rearrangement uses TRBV5-6 and TRBJ1-6; D ambiguous. This CDR3 has 14 amino acids. The V end was cut by 1 base, the J end by 9 bases, with 11 bases between. Germline V lookup: CDR1 SGHDT, CDR2 YYEEEE.

This chain links TRBV4-2 with TRBJ2-7; 15 positions agree with TRBD2. V gave up 4 bases and J gave up 3 bases; unmatched junction bases: 13. Germline values: CDR1 LGHNA, CDR2 YNFKEQ. The CDR3 runs to 19 residues. In DNA, the CDR3 is TGTGCCAGCAGCCTACAACAGGCTGGACTAGCGGGAGGGTACTACGAGCAGTACTTC. It is translated as CASSLQQAGLAGGYYEQYF.

The chain joins TRBV9 to TRBJ2-3; D might be TRBD2 (7 bases). The CDR3 has 16 amino acids. Trimming took off 1 base at V and 1 base at J, with 13 bases between the two ends. Per germline, CDR1 SGDLS and CDR2 YYNGEE. The CDR3 sequence is CASSVRGLAGTDTQYF. The CDR3 coding sequence is TGTGCCAGCAGCGTACGGGGGCTAGCGGGCACAGATACGCAGTATTTT. Variable domain in full (rest from reference TRBV9 and TRBJ2-3): DSGVTQTPKHLITATGQRVTLRCSPRSGDLSVYWYQQSLDQGLQFLIQYYNGEERAKGNILERFSAQQFPDLHSELNLSSLELGDSALYFCASSVRGLAGTDTQYFGPGTRLTVL.